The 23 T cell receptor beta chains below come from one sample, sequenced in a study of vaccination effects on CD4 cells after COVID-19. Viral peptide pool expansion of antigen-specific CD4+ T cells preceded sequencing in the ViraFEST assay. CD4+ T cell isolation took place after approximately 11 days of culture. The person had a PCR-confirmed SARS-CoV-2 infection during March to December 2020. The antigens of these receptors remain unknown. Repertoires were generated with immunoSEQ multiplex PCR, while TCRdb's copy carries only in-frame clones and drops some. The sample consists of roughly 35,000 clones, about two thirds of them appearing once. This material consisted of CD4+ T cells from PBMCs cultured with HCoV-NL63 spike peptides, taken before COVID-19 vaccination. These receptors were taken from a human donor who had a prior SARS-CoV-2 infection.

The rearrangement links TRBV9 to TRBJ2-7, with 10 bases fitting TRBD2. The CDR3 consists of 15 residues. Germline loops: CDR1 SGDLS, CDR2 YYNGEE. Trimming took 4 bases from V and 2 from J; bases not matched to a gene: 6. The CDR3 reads CASSLGLAEPYEQYF. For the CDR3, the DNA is TGTGCCAGCAGCCTTGGACTAGCGGAACCCTACGAGCAGTACTTC.

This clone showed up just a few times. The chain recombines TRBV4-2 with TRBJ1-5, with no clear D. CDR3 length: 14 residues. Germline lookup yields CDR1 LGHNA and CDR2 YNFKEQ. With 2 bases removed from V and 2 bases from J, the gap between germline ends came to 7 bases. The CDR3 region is CASSQWDGNQPQHF. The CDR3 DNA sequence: TGTGCCAGCAGCCAATGGGATGGCAATCAGCCCCAGCATTTT.

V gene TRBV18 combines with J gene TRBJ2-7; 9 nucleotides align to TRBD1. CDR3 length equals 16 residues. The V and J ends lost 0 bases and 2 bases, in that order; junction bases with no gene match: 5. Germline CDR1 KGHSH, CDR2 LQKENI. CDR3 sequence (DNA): TGTGCCAGCTCACCACCGTCAACAGGGGGCACCTACGAGCAGTACTTC. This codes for CASSPPSTGGTYEQYF.

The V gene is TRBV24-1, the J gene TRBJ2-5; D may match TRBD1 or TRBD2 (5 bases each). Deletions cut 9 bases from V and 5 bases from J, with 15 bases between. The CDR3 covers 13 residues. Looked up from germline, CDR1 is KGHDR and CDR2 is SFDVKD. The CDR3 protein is CATSPGTMETQYF. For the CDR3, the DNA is TGTGCCACCTCCCCCGGGACGATGGAGACCCAGTACTTC.

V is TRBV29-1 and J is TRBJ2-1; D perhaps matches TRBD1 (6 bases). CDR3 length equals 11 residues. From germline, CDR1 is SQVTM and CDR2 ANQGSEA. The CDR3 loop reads CSATGYNEQFF. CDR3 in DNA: TGCAGTGCCACAGGGTACAATGAGCAGTTCTTC.

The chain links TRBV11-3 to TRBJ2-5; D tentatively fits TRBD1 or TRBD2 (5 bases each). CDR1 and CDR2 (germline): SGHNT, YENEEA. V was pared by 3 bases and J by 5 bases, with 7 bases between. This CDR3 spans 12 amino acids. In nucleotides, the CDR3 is TGTGCCAGCAGCTTGGGGGACGAGACCCAGTACTTC. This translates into CASSLGDETQYF.

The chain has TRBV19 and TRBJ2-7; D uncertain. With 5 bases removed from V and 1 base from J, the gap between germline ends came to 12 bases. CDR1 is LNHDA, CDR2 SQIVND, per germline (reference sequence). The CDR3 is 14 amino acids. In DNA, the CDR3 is TGTGCCAGTAGTCTACGGGTGGGATCCTACGAGCAGTACTTC. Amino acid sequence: CASSLRVGSYEQYF.

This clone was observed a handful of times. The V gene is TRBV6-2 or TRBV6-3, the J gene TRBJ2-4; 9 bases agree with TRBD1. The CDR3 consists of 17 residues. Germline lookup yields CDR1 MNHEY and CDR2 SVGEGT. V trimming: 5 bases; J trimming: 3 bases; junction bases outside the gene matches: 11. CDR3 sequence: CASSRPGQGTDKNIQYF. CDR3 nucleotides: TGTGCCAGCAGTCGTCCGGGACAGGGTACCGACAAAAACATTCAGTACTTC.

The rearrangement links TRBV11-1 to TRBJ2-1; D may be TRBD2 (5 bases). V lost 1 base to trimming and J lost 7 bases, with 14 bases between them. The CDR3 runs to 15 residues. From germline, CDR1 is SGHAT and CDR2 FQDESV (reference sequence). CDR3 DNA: TGTGCCAGCAGCTTAGAGCAGGCTAGCTGGAATGAGCAGTTCTTC. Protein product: CASSLEQASWNEQFF.

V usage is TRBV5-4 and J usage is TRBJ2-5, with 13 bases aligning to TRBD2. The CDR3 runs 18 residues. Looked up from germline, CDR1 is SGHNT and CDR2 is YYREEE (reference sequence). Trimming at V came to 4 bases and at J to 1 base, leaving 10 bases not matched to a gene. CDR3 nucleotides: TGTGCCAGCAGCGGCCAGGGGACTAGCGGGACCCTCCAAGAGACCCAGTACTTC. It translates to CASSGQGTSGTLQETQYF. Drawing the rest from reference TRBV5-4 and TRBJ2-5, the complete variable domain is ETGVTQSPTHLIKTRGQQVTLRCSSQSGHNTVSWYQQALGQGPQFIFQYYREEENGRGNFPPRFSGLQFPNYSSELNVNALELDDSALYLCASSGQGTSGTLQETQYFGPGTRLLVL.

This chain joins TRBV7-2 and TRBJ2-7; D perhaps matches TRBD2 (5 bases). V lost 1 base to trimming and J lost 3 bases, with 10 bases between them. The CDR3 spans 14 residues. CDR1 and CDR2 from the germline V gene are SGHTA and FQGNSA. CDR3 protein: CASSLELVFYEQYF. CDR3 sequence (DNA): TGTGCCAGCAGCTTAGAACTAGTATTCTACGAGCAGTACTTC.

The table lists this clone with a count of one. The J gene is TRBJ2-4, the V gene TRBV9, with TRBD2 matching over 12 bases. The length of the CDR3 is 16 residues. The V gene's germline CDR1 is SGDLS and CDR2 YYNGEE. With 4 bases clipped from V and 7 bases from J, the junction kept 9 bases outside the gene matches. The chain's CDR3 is CASSSSSGRAENIQYF. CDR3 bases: TGTGCCAGCAGCTCCTCTAGCGGGAGGGCCGAGAACATTCAGTACTTC.

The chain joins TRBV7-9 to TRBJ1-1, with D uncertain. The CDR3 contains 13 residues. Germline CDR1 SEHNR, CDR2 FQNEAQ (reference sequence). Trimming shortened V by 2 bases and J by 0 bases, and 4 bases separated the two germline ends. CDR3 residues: CASSLQLNTEAFF. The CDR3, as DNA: TGTGCCAGCAGCTTACAATTGAACACTGAAGCTTTCTTT.

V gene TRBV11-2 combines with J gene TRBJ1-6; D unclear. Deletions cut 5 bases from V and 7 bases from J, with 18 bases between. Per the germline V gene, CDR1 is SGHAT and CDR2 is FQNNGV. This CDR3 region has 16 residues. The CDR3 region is CASSPTFILRNSPLHF. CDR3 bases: TGTGCCAGCAGCCCGACTTTTATCCTAAGAAATTCACCCCTCCACTTT.

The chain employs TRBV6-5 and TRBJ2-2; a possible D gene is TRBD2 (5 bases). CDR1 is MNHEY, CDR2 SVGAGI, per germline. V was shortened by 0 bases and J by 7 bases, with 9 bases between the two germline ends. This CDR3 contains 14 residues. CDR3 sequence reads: CASSYSLEGGELFF. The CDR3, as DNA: TGTGCCAGCAGTTACTCCCTTGAGGGCGGGGAGCTGTTTTTT.

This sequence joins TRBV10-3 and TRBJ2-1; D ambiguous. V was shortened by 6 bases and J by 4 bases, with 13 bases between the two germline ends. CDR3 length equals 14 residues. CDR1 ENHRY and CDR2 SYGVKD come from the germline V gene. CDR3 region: CAIRDGERYNEQFF. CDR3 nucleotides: TGTGCCATCAGGGACGGAGAAAGATACAATGAGCAGTTCTTC.

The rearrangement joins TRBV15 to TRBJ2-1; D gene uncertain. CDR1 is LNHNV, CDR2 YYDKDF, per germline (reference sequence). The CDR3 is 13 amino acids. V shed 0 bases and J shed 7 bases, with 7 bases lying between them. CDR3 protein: CATSRDWGNEQFF. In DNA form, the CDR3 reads TGTGCCACCAGCAGAGATTGGGGAAATGAGCAGTTCTTC. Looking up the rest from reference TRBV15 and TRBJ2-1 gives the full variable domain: DAMVIQNPRYQVTQFGKPVTLSCSQTLNHNVMYWYQQKSSQAPKLLFHYYDKDFNNEADTPDNFQSRRPNTSFCFLDIRSPGLGDTAMYLCATSRDWGNEQFFGPGTRLTVL.

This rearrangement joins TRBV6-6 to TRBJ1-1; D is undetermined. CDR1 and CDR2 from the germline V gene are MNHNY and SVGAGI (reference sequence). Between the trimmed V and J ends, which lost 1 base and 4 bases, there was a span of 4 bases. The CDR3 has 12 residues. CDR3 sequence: CASSYYGTEAFF. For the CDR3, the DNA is TGTGCCAGCAGTTACTACGGCACTGAAGCTTTCTTT.

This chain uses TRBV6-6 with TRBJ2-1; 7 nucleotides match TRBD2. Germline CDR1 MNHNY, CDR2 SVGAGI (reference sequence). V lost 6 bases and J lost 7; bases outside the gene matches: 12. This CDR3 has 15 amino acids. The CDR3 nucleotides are TGTGCCAGCAGCTCGATGGGAGGGAGAGGGAATGAGCAGTTCTTC. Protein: CASSSMGGRGNEQFF.

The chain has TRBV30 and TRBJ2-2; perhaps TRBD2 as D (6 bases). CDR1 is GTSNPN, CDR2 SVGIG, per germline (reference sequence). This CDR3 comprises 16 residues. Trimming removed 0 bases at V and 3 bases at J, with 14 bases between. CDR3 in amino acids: CAWSVGSTSHTGELFF. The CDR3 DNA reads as TGTGCCTGGAGTGTAGGGTCTACTAGCCACACCGGGGAGCTGTTTTTT.

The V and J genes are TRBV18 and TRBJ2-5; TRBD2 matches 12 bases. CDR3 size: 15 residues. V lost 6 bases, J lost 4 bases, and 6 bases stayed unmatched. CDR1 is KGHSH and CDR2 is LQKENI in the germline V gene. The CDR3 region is CASSRASGRGETQYF. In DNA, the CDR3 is TGTGCCAGCTCCCGAGCTAGCGGGAGGGGAGAGACCCAGTACTTC.

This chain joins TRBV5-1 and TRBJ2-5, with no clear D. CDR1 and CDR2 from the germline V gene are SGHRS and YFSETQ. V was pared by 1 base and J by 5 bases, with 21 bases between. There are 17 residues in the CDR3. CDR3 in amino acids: CASSLYSGSTIGETQYF. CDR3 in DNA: TGCGCCAGCAGCTTGTATTCGGGCAGCACAATCGGGGAGACCCAGTACTTC.

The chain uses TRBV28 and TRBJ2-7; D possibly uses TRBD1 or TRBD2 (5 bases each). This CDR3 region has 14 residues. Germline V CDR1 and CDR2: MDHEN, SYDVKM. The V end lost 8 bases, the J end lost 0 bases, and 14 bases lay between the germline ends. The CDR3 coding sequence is TGTGCCAGCGAGGTGGGGGACGGCTCCTACGAGCAGTACTTC. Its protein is CASEVGDGSYEQYF.